This TCR beta chain was identified in a study of blood T cell repertoires in COVID-19. Turning to the study itself: Samples representing acute and convalescent COVID-19 were sourced from the United States, Italy and Spain. Sources were T cells, B-cell-depleted T cells, or PBMCs; the material itself was cDNA or gDNA.

V was pared by 7 bases and J by 4 bases, with 13 bases of the junction left unmatched. This CDR3 is 16 amino acids long. CDR1 and CDR2 (germline): MNHNY, SVGAGI (reference sequence). How the authors handled the data: Amplifying reference gene primers gave estimates of nucleated cell counts. Profiling relied on immunoSEQ multiplex PCR, and the TCRdb table lists in-frame clones only, not all of them. V and J calls and clone size are copied from that table; D and trimming were computed from the DNA. This sample has about 130,000 clones, with around 73% found just once. The chain combines TRBV6-6 with TRBJ2-1, with 7 bases identical to TRBD1. This sequence was found in a man aged 60 to 75 who had recovered from COVID-19. The sample comprised peripheral blood. CDR3 sequence: CASKYRGDPLYNEQFF. DNA for the CDR3: TGTGCCAGCAAGTACAGGGGCGACCCGTTATACAATGAGCAGTTCTTC.